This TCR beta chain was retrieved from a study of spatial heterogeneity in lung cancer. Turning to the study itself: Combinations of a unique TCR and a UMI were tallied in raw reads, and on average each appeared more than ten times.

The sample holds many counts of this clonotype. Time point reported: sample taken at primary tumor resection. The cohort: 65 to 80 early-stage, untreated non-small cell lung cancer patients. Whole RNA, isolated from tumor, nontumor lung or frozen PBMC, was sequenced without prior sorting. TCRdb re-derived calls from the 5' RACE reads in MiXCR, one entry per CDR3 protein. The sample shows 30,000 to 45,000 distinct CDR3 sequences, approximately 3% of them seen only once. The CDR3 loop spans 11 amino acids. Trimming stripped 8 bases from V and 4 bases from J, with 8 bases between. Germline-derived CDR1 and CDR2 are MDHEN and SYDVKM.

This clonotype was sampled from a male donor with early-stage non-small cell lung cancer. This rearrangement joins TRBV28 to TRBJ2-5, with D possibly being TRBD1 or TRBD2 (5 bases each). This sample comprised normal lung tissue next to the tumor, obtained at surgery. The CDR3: CASAGRETQYF. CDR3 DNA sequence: TGTGCCAGCGCAGGGAGAGAGACCCAGTACTTC. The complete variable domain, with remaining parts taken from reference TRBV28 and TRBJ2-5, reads DVKVTQSSRYLVKRTGEKVFLECVQDMDHENMFWYRQDPGLGLRLIYFSYDVKMKEKGDIPEGYSVSREKKERFSLILESASTNQTSMYLCASAGRETQYFGPGTRLLVL.